The 28 T cell receptor beta chains presented below share a single source sample, sequenced in a study of identical twins. TCRdb independently ran MiXCR on the 5' RACE reads; one entry per CDR3 protein. The table includes 690,000 or so distinct CDR3 sequences, about 9.4% detected once. These data are also associated with another study on yellow fever vaccine responses in identical twins.

Input material: PBMCs. The origin of the receptors is a young woman in good health.

A remark on this clonotype: One end of the junction does not line up with germline, which may come from a read error. The V gene is TRBV4-2, the J gene TRBJ2-3, with D uncertain. Germline assignment: CDR1 LGHNA and CDR2 YNFKEQ. This CDR3 has 16 residues. CDR3 DNA: TGCGCCAGCAGCCAAGAGGTGACTGGTGGCACAGATACGCAGTATTTT. Amino acids: CASSQEVTGGTDTQYF.

This clonotype was detected many times. V is TRBV5-1 and J is TRBJ1-2, with D possibly being TRBD1 (6 bases). CDR1 SGHRS and CDR2 YFSETQ come from the germline V gene. Trimming cost V 0 bases and J 2 bases, with 8 bases left between them. The CDR3 has 14 residues. The CDR3 loop reads CASSLATGNYGYTF. CDR3 in DNA: TGCGCCAGCAGCTTGGCGACAGGAAACTATGGCTACACCTTC.

This clonotype was counted ten times or more. This rearrangement joins TRBV6-2 or TRBV6-3 to TRBJ2-3, with 10 bases that match TRBD1. Germline CDR1 MNHEY, CDR2 SVGEGT. This CDR3 comprises 16 residues. V shed 0 bases, J shed 4 bases, and the junction held 4 bases outside the gene matches. The CDR3: CASSYSRDRGPDTQYF. CDR3 bases: TGTGCCAGCAGTTACTCGAGGGACAGGGGCCCAGATACGCAGTATTTT.

V and J are TRBV29-1 and TRBJ2-1, with a weak D call TRBD2 (5 bases). There are 18 residues in the CDR3. Per germline, CDR1 SQVTM and CDR2 ANQGSEA. V was pared by 1 base and J by 4 bases, with 23 bases between. DNA for the CDR3: TGCAGCGTTGAAGCTCGTGTTATCATGGGAGTTAGGTACAATGAGCAGTTCTTC. This gives the protein CSVEARVIMGVRYNEQFF.

The rearrangement joins TRBV6-2 or TRBV6-3 to TRBJ2-7, with 9 bases aligning to TRBD1. J was trimmed by 1 base and V by 6 bases; bases with no gene match: 7. Germline V gene data show CDR1 as MNHEY and CDR2 as SVGEGT. The CDR3 spans 15 residues. The CDR3 spells CASRTAGTGSYEQYF. The CDR3, as DNA: TGTGCCAGCAGAACCGCCGGGACAGGGTCCTACGAGCAGTACTTC.

V is TRBV30 and J is TRBJ1-5, with D possibly being TRBD1 (5 bases). This CDR3 region has 14 residues. In germline, CDR1 is GTSNPN, CDR2 SVGIG (reference sequence). The V end was cut by 0 bases, the J end by 5 bases, with 11 bases between. CDR3 sequence reads: CAWSVSRGDQPQHF. DNA of the CDR3: TGTGCCTGGAGTGTCTCGCGGGGCGATCAGCCCCAGCATTTT.

This clonotype was seen many times. The rearrangement uses TRBV7-2 and TRBJ2-5; D ambiguous. This CDR3 comprises 12 residues. Germline assignment: CDR1 SGHTA and CDR2 FQGNSA. V was pared by 2 bases and J by 3 bases, with 4 bases between. This CDR3 reads CASSLPKETQYF. CDR3 coding DNA: TGTGCCAGCAGCTTACCCAAAGAGACCCAGTACTTC. Full variable domain (rest looked up from reference TRBV7-2 and TRBJ2-5): GAGVSQSPSNKVTEKGKDVELRCDPISGHTALYWYRQSLGQGLEFLIYFQGNSAPDKSGLPSDRFSAERTGGSVSTLTIQRTQQEDSAVYLCASSLPKETQYFGPGTRLLVL.

This clonotype has a handful of counts. V and J are TRBV7-3 and TRBJ2-1, with TRBD2 matching over 9 bases. CDR3 length: 15 amino acids. The trim removed 5 bases at V and 4 bases at J, leaving 6 bases unmatched. Germline V gene data show CDR1 as SGHTA and CDR2 as FQGTGA. CDR3 in amino acids: CASSRAGGTYNEQFF. The CDR3 DNA follows: TGTGCCAGCAGCAGAGCGGGGGGAACTTACAATGAGCAGTTCTTC.

DNA for the CDR3: TGTGCCAGCAGCCGCCCGGGACAGGACTACGAGCAGTACTTC. This gives the protein CASSRPGQDYEQYF. The genes are TRBV4-2 and TRBJ2-7; 8 nucleotides line up with TRBD1. Germline CDR1 and CDR2: LGHNA and YNFKEQ. CDR3 size: 14 residues. The J segment lost 3 bases and the V segment lost 4 bases, leaving 5 bases of the junction unmatched.

This clonotype was detected a few times. The DNA for the CDR3 is TGTGCCAGCAGTCCTCCCGGGACAGGGAATGTCGAGCAGTACTTC. It codes for CASSPPGTGNVEQYF. The chain is built from TRBV28 and TRBJ2-7; TRBD1 matches 9 bases. Trimming cost V 5 bases and J 6 bases; bases outside gene matches: 11. CDR3 length: 15 residues. Per germline, CDR1 MDHEN and CDR2 SYDVKM.

The V call is TRBV9, the J call TRBJ2-1; 8 bases align to TRBD2. The germline V gene has CDR1 SGDLS and CDR2 YYNGEE. V dropped 0 bases and J dropped 9; count of bases not matched to a gene: 14. CDR3 length: 17 residues. The CDR3 loop is CASSVGSSGPSGGEQFF. The CDR3 nucleotides read TGTGCCAGCAGCGTAGGGTCTAGCGGGCCCTCCGGAGGTGAGCAGTTCTTC.

There are many counts of this clonotype. The chain couples TRBV6-1 to TRBJ2-2; TRBD1 is a possible D gene (7 bases). This CDR3 spans 16 amino acids. Germline V lookup: CDR1 MNHNS, CDR2 SASEGT. Trimming stripped 4 bases from V and 4 bases from J, with 16 bases between. The CDR3 DNA follows: TGTGCCAGCAGTGTTCAGGGGGGTTGGGGCACCGGGGAGCTGTTTTTT. It is translated as CASSVQGGWGTGELFF.

This clonotype has more than one count but fewer than ten. V usage is TRBV27 and J usage is TRBJ2-3; tentative D call: TRBD1 (5 bases). Germline V lookup: CDR1 MNHEY, CDR2 SMNVEV (reference sequence). The ends were cut back, 2 bases at V and 3 bases at J, with 12 bases in the middle. The CDR3 has 15 amino acids. The CDR3 DNA is TGTGCCAGCAGTTTACCAGGGTGGGCTACAGATACGCAGTATTTT. Translating gives CASSLPGWATDTQYF.

This clonotype appeared a few times. The CDR3 loop is CSARGWGLGGSDTQYF. CDR3 DNA sequence: TGCAGTGCTAGAGGATGGGGGCTAGGGGGATCAGATACGCAGTATTTT. The V gene is TRBV20-1, the J gene TRBJ2-3; the D gene is possibly TRBD1 (6 bases). V lost 1 base to trimming and J lost 4 bases, with 18 bases between them. This CDR3 contains 16 residues. CDR1 is DFQATT and CDR2 is SNEGSKA in the germline V gene (reference sequence).

The sample holds a few counts of this clonotype. V gene TRBV7-2 combines with J gene TRBJ2-7, with 8 bases fitting TRBD2. CDR3 size: 16 residues. CDR1 and CDR2 (germline): SGHTA, FQGNSA. V lost 1 base and J lost 3; bases outside the gene matches: 8. CDR3 amino acids: CASSLGAGTSNYEQYF. CDR3 DNA: TGTGCCAGCAGCTTAGGAGCCGGGACTAGTAACTACGAGCAGTACTTC.

The genes are TRBV6-2 or TRBV6-3 and TRBJ2-1; 10 positions match TRBD2. V dropped 6 bases and J dropped 4; count of bases not matched to a gene: 3. The CDR3 consists of 14 residues. The germline V gene encodes CDR1 MNHEY and CDR2 SVGEGT. The CDR3 DNA reads TGTGCCAGCAGATCTAGCGGGAGTTACAATGAGCAGTTCTTC. Its translation: CASRSSGSYNEQFF.

This chain connects TRBV20-1 to TRBJ2-3; D may match TRBD1 or TRBD2 (6 bases each). Germline CDR1 DFQATT, CDR2 SNEGSKA (reference sequence). Trimming took off 6 bases at V and 2 bases at J, with 18 bases between the two ends. The CDR3 spans 15 residues. CDR3 DNA sequence: TGCAGTGCCAGACCAGGGGAGGCTCACACAGATACGCAGTATTTT. Translated: CSARPGEAHTDTQYF.

The chain carries TRBV3-1 and TRBJ2-3; no reliable D call. V dropped 8 bases and J dropped 4 bases, with 13 bases sitting between them. CDR1 and CDR2 from the germline V gene are LGHDT and YNNKEL (reference sequence). The CDR3 has 13 amino acids. The CDR3 loop reads CASSFRGADTQYF. Here the CDR3 DNA reads TGTGCCAGCTCCTTCAGAGGCGCAGATACGCAGTATTTT.

The table lists this clonotype with many counts. V and J are TRBV7-9 and TRBJ2-1; D is possibly TRBD1 or TRBD2 (5 bases each). The V end was cut by 7 bases, the J end by 6 bases, with 13 bases between. Germline V gene sequence: CDR1 SEHNR, CDR2 FQNEAQ (reference sequence). CDR3 size: 13 residues. The chain's CDR3 is CASTLSGGNEQFF. The DNA for the CDR3 is TGTGCCAGCACGCTAAGTGGGGGCAATGAGCAGTTCTTC.

This sequence joins TRBV3-1 and TRBJ1-1; possibly TRBD1 for D (6 bases). The CDR3 is made up of 14 amino acids. Trimming pared 3 bases from V and 4 bases from J, leaving 12 bases between. Germline V gene data show CDR1 as LGHDT and CDR2 as YNNKEL (reference sequence). CDR3 sequence reads: CASSQHRDGTEAFF. CDR3 nucleotide sequence: TGTGCCAGCAGCCAGCACAGGGATGGCACTGAAGCTTTCTTT. Looking up the rest from reference TRBV3-1 and TRBJ1-1 gives the full variable domain: DTAVSQTPKYLVTQMGNDKSIKCEQNLGHDTMYWYKQDSKKFLKIMFSYNNKELIINETVPNRFSPKSPDKAHLNLHINSLELGDSAVYFCASSQHRDGTEAFFGQGTRLTVV.

The sample holds a few counts of this clonotype. The chain joins TRBV29-1 to TRBJ2-7; D is possibly TRBD1 or TRBD2 (5 bases each). Trimming stripped 3 bases from V and 3 bases from J, with 12 bases between. From germline, CDR1 is SQVTM and CDR2 ANQGSEA. The CDR3 totals 13 residues. CDR3: CSVDLVGDYEQYF. For the CDR3, the DNA is TGCAGCGTTGATCTTGTGGGGGACTACGAGCAGTACTTC.

The rearrangement joins TRBV3-1 to TRBJ2-7; D is possibly TRBD1 (6 bases). The CDR3 has 16 amino acids. In germline, CDR1 is LGHDT, CDR2 YNNKEL (reference sequence). Trimming stripped 3 bases from V and 3 bases from J, with 18 bases between. This CDR3 is CASSHLGEQGSYEQYF. The CDR3 region has the DNA TGTGCCAGCAGCCATTTAGGCGAGCAGGGGAGCTACGAGCAGTACTTC.

The rearrangement links TRBV20-1 to TRBJ2-1, with TRBD1 matching 7 bases. CDR3 length: 13 amino acids. Germline CDR1 is DFQATT and CDR2 is SNEGSKA (reference sequence). V gave up 1 base and J gave up 7 bases; unmatched junction bases: 4. DNA for the CDR3: TGCAGTGCTAGAGTGGCAGGGGGAAATGAGCAGTTCTTC. Translated: CSARVAGGNEQFF.

This clonotype was counted at least ten times. This chain connects TRBV5-1 to TRBJ2-7, with a possible D match to TRBD2 (5 bases). Per germline, CDR1 SGHRS and CDR2 YFSETQ. The CDR3 is 15 residues long. V lost 4 bases and J lost 4, with 18 bases in between. CDR3 loop: CASSPASTFRYEQYF. CDR3 nucleotides: TGCGCCAGCAGCCCAGCTAGCACATTTAGATACGAGCAGTACTTC.

This sequence joins TRBV25-1 and TRBJ2-1; 7 bases align to TRBD1. Trimming took 10 bases from V and 2 from J; bases not matched to a gene: 8. In germline, CDR1 is MGHDK, CDR2 SYGVNS. The CDR3 consists of 14 residues. Written as DNA, the CDR3 is TGTGCCATTAATACAGGGGCCCCCTACAATGAGCAGTTCTTC. Residues: CAINTGAPYNEQFF.

This clonotype was counted at least ten times. This chain joins TRBV10-3 and TRBJ2-7; tentatively, D is TRBD1 or TRBD2 (5 bases each). The germline V gene encodes CDR1 ENHRY and CDR2 SYGVKD. This CDR3 has 15 residues. V lost 4 bases to trimming and J lost 0 bases, with 13 bases between them. CDR3 in DNA: TGTGCCATCAGTGCCGAGGGTGGGGGCTCCTACGAGCAGTACTTC. Its translation: CAISAEGGGSYEQYF.

This clonotype was seen many times. This chain joins TRBV4-1 and TRBJ2-1, with TRBD2 identical over 8 bases. The V segment lost 1 base and the J segment 9 bases; nucleotides outside the gene matches: 8. The CDR3 spans 15 residues. Germline V lookup: CDR1 MGHRA, CDR2 YSYEKL. CDR3 region: CASSQVPGGPSEQFF. The DNA of the CDR3 is TGCGCCAGCAGCCAAGTACCGGGAGGGCCCAGTGAGCAGTTCTTC.

This clonotype was counted between two and nine times. The V and J genes are TRBV7-9 and TRBJ2-3; D gene ambiguous. Trimming cost V 5 bases and J 2 bases, with 11 bases left between them. CDR1 is SEHNR and CDR2 is FQNEAQ in the germline V gene (reference sequence). This CDR3 spans 14 amino acids. In DNA, the CDR3 is TGTGCCAGCAGCCCGGTACTCCTCACAGATACGCAGTATTTT. Translation gives CASSPVLLTDTQYF.